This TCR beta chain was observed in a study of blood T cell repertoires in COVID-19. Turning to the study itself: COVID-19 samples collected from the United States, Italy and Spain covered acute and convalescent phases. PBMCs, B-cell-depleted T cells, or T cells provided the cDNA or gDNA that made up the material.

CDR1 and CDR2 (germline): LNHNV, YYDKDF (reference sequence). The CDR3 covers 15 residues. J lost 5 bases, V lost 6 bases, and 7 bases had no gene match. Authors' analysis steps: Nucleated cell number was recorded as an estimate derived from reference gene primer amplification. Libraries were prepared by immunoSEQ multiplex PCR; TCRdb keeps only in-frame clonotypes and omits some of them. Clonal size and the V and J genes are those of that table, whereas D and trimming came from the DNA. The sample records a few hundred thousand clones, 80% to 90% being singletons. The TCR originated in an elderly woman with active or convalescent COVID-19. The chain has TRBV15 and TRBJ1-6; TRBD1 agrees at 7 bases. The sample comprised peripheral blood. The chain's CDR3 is CATRTRGQNNSPLHF. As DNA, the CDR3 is TGTGCCACCAGGACCCGGGGACAGAATAATTCACCCCTCCACTTT.